This TCR beta chain was recovered during a study of human T cells and chemical hapten exposure (dated by TCRdb to the early 2020s). Background on the whole study: Libraries were pooled for sequencing, and per-sample TCR yields varied mainly because of small differences in library volumes within the pool. In alopecia patients, the study followed how the peripheral blood TCR repertoire changed in vivo over primary and secondary sensitization to diphenylcyclopropenone (DPC), a hapten. Both TCR alpha and TCR beta chains were sequenced from each blood RNA sample. General conclusions and limits of the study: Repeated subsampling changed both the strength of the expansion versus patch-test correlation and the threshold at which the correlation became significant. No change with DPC sensitization was found in the number of TCRs above 1 in 1000 frequency, and no evidence of global repertoire structure alterations was found.

A word on this clonotype: Its antigen target is currently unknown. No base qualities exist here, and no much larger clone lies one base off it.

The V end loses 5 bases and the J end loses 8 bases, and a stretch of 13 bases separates them. According to the germline V gene (reference sequence), CDR1 reads DFQATT and CDR2 reads SNEGSKA. Including cysteine and phenylalanine, the CDR3 has 12 amino acids. Only the CDR3 portion is preserved as DNA: 36 bases, with reading frame beginning at the first base. Receptor amplification or capture employed RACE. Sequencer: NextSeq 500. During library preparation, unique molecular identifiers were attached to individual cDNA molecules so that TCRs could be counted quantitatively and reproducibly. As for the authors' bioinformatics: A median of about 89,000 TCRs per sample was observed, with a range of roughly 23,224 to 700,000. V, J and CDR3 annotation of the TCR reads was performed with the Decombinator software suite. For the PS versus PT1 abundance plots, all samples were subsampled to the same number of TCRs (28,000). TCRs were defined as expanded if absent before sensitization and observed at least eight times at the 2-week time point. TCRdb trimmed public reads at Q25 via fastp, called clones via MiXCR and kept in-frame beta chains. A single entry per CDR3 protein holds the most common genes and DNA from its merged rows. The V and J calls come from TCRdb's annotation, not from the publication. In all, the sample holds around 130,000 distinct CDR3 sequences, and roughly 9.5% of those were seen once. 1.5% to 2% of the sample rests with the top ten.

The time point label on this specimen signifies: healthy volunteer bleed at 2 weeks. Unfractionated whole blood was collected in Tempus Blood RNA tubes, and total RNA was extracted from that blood. Five or six healthy volunteers served as TCR sequencing controls and were bled at day 0, 2 weeks and 6 weeks. The clonotype comes from a male donor in good health. Some clones in this sample may be carry-over from other donors' samples. The rearranged segments are TRBV20-1 and TRBJ2-1, with TRBD2 tentatively as D gene (5 bases match). Sample: whole blood. The base sequence is TGCAGTGCTTATGAACTAGTAGATGAGCAGTTCTTC. This yields the protein CSAYELVDEQFF.